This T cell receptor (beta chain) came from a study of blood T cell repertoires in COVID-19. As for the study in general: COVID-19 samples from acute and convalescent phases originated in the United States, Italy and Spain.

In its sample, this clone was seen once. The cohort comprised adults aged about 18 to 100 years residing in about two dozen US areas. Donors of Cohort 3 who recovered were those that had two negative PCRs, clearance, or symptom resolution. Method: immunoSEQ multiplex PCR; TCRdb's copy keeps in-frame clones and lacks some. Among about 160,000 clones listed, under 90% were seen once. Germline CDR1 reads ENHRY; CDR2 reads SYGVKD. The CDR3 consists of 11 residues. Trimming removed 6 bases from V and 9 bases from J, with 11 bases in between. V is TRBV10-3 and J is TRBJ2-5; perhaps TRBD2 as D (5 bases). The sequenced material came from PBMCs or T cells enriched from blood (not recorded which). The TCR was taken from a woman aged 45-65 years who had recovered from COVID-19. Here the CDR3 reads CAIRLNGAQYF. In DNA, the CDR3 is TGTGCCATCAGGCTGAACGGGGCCCAGTACTTC.